This T cell receptor beta chain emerged from a study of cytomegalovirus exposure and HLA in healthy donors (dated by TCRdb to 2016 to 2017). Regarding the study in general: An earlier analysis of roughly 570 of the donors reported around 280 Gb of sequence data and 95 million to 130 million unique TCR beta sequences obtained from roughly 170 million T cells. HLA typing included class I and class II loci at four-digit resolution. The genetic ancestry cluster associated with self-reported Caucasian donors included over 65% of the roughly 360 genotyped donors. To study patterns of TCR occurrence, a later analysis re-analyzed previously published TCR beta repertoires from around 700 donors and added high-resolution HLA genotyping. All discovery cohort repertoires had been generated using a single sequencing platform. Genome-wide SNP genotypes for about 55% of the 666 donors were used in a later genetic analysis, which treated that subset as a discovery cohort. Donor age, sex, ethnicity and CMV serostatus were compiled together with the repertoire data. Among about 400 genotyped donors of the cohort, an average of around 240,000 unique TCR beta nucleotide sequences was sequenced per donor, of which roughly 17% were non-productive. In addition to the first cohort of 500 to 850 subjects, a separate validation cohort of 130 or so different subjects was used. Typing coverage differed by locus: A, B, C, DRB1 and DQB1 were typed in about 620-630 donors, DQA1 in 500 to 550, DPA1 in some 610, and DPB1 in about 450. The aim of the study was to test whether cataloging public T cell receptors could identify signatures of past pathogen exposure. The study combined high-throughput TCR immunosequencing, statistical association of individual TCRs with disease status, and machine learning to predict cytomegalovirus infection status. Several DR-DQ haplotypes were handled as single units for association and clustering because linkage in the cohort was strong. To decide whether each TCR beta V gene segment behaved as functional or pseudogenic, an earlier analysis of several hundred of the donors relied on high-throughput TCR beta sequencing. The study used immunosequencing to profile the T cell repertoires of approximately 640 subjects and linked those repertoires to cytomegalovirus serostatus. Approximately 310 gigabases of sequencing data and tens of millions of unique TCR sequences were included in an early release covering roughly 700 HLA-typed donors. The later analysis used no new phenotypic data to find candidate immune exposures, relying instead on TCR beta sequences and their occurrence across donors. General conclusions and limits of the study: In a later genetic analysis, a missense DCLRE1C variant was associated with V-gene and J-gene trimming of TCR beta chains, and the association was replicated in an independent cohort. A cluster of highly shared sequence variants was judged likely to represent a technical artifact of the sequencing pipeline. Sequencing depth was assumed to be roughly uniform across donors in the presence/absence analyses, though that assumption may not hold. A further reported finding was that TCR beta sequences accurately predicted the HLA-A and HLA-B alleles for most subjects in the first cohort. Because HLA typing was unavailable for some donors at each locus, only the typed subset was used in association tests. A total of roughly 160 TCR beta chains were listed by the study as associated with cytomegalovirus. Most TCR sequences were observed very rarely across donors, whereas some public TCRs were present in many individuals. In a later analysis, most CMV-associated TCR beta chains were found to appear HLA-restricted, with HLA associations seemingly driven largely by CMV exposure. According to a later genetic analysis, donors in an Asian-associated ancestry cluster had fewer N-insertions in productive TCRs than the roughly 700-donor mean. In this cohort, only TCR beta chains were sequenced, and detectable features were limited by the absence of alpha or paired-chain data. A later analysis reported that several top co-occurrence clusters appeared linked to parvovirus B19, influenza, CMV and Epstein-Barr virus. It was suggested by the authors that the approach could potentially be generalized to other disease states and immunological phenotypes. Because counts were too low, around 18 rarely observed V segments, including chromosome 9 orphons, were left out of the earlier analysis of 500 to 650 of the donors. A later analysis found that HLA-associated TCR beta chains were more clonally expanded and had lower generation probabilities than equally common non-associated chains. In an earlier analysis of some 640 of the donors, most TCR beta V segments were observed in productive rearrangements about 87% or about 30% of the time, broadly matching IMGT annotations. Assigning TCR associations to individual alleles was difficult when HLA alleles, especially DR and DQ, strongly co-occurred. The 87-base-pair reads could not distinguish some IMGT-functional V segments, including TRBV6-2 and TRBV6-3, so those segments were excluded. Specific HLA alleles were associated with about 17,000 TCR beta sequences at a false discovery rate of 0.05 in a later analysis. According to a later analysis, TCR association rates differed among HLA loci, with DRB1 alleles showing the most associated TCRs and HLA-C alleles showing the fewest. CMV serostatus was the only immune exposure information available for the cohort. Cytomegalovirus status was reported to be diagnosed by the classifier with high specificity and sensitivity in both the original and validation cohorts. Linkage disequilibrium might explain the correlated functional status among segregating V segments, but an unknown experimental factor could not be excluded. In vitro tests confirmed that a few of the cytomegalovirus-associated TCR beta chains recognize cytomegalovirus antigens.

Remarks on this clone: There is no known antigen for this receptor. It has no much larger one-base neighbor in the sample; base qualities were not kept.

For CDR1 and CDR2, the germline V gene (reference sequence) lists LNHNV and YYDKDF. Relative to germline, V is 0 bases shorter and J is 5 bases shorter, with 5 bases between their ends. The CDR3 contains 12 residues, cysteine and phenylalanine counted. The kept DNA is CDR3 alone, 36 bases in frame from the first base. Libraries were built with the immunoSEQ multiplex PCR assay. The multiplex PCR relied on a mix of 60 forward primers for TCR Vbeta segments and 13 reverse primers for TCR Jbeta segments. The CDR3 region of rearranged TCR beta genes was amplified from genomic DNA with a multiplex PCR assay. On the Illumina HiSeq System, the amplified TCR beta libraries were sequenced as 87-base-pair reads. The original methods were these. In a later analysis, roughly 80 million unique TCR beta chains were counted across the 650 to 750 repertoires, and approximately 9.9 million of these chains were shared by at least two donors. To remove PCR and sequencing errors, raw reads were error-corrected and collapsed into unique sequences using a nearest-neighbor algorithm that merged closely related sequences. Alignment of CDR3 sequences to IMGT reference sequences was used to assign V, D and J gene segments. For a sequence to be retained, at least a six-nucleotide match to both a V gene segment and a J gene segment was required. A rearrangement counted as productive if the CDR3 had no stop codons and remained in frame with V and J, and every other rearrangement counted as non-productive. CDR3 was defined by IMGT convention, running from the second conserved V-encoded cysteine to the conserved J-encoded phenylalanine. In an earlier analysis of around 640 of the donors, sequences lacking an unambiguous match to a single V gene segment were excluded. In an earlier analysis of 500 to 750 of the donors, V segments were called functional above 56.7% productive rearrangements and were called segregating when the between-donor standard deviation exceeded 5%. A statistical classification framework was built for diagnosing cytomegalovirus status from the catalog of TCR beta chain sequences. V and J gene assignment, in a later analysis, came from comparing TCR nucleotide sequences with IMGT/GENE-DB human TR gene sequences. In a later analysis, CDR3 sequences and most-parsimonious VDJ recombination scenarios were assigned using the TCRdist pipeline. In a later analysis, every TCR beta chain was defined by the combination of its CDR3 amino acid sequence and its V-gene family, and reads without a unique V-gene family were dropped. To address suspected cross-contamination and a sequencing artifact, a later analysis removed approximately 590 highly shared, low-generation-probability nucleotide sequences. In a later analysis, a clonal expansion index for each public chain was calculated from normalized within-repertoire ranks of inferred template counts. In a later analysis, generation probabilities were computed with a VDJ recombination model fitted to out-of-frame rearrangements, and the resulting probabilities were checked against IGoR. A later analysis scored TCR-TCR, TCR-HLA and TCR-CMV co-occurrence with hypergeometric tests, applying a repertoire-size bias correction to TCR pairs. False discovery rates were estimated in a later analysis by permuting HLA or CMV assignments 20 times. A later analysis grouped co-occurring TCRs with DBSCAN, adding TCRdist sequence similarity when clustering within HLA-allele-positive subsets. Repertoires with fewer than 30,000 or more than 120,000 public chains, plus five repertoires with anomalous nucleotide sharing, were excluded from co-occurrence clustering. Not all clones reach the TCRdb copy of this immuneACCESS table, which keeps in-frame sequences only. Checked studies attribute under half of the gap to unresolved V genes and leave the rest unexplained. Clone size and V and J calls were adopted from that table, with D and trimming inferred from the DNA. Present in this sample are some 180,000 clones, approximately 82% of which were seen just once. Approximately 1.6% of the sample lies in the top ten.

The cohort was made up of 666 healthy bone marrow donors. Cohort members were all nominally healthy when sampled, although unrecorded immune exposures were likely present. The donor was CMV seropositive and was included in the group of 250 to 300 seropositive cohort members. Each donor provided a peripheral blood sample, and peripheral blood mononuclear cells were used for TCR beta sequencing. Genomic DNA extraction from the blood cell samples was performed with the Qiagen DNeasy Blood Extraction Kit. The sequencing input was PBMCs. This TCR was sampled from a man in his forties in good health and CMV-seropositive. The rearranged segments are TRBV15 and TRBJ2-7, with no confident D gene call. The CDR3 sequence is CATSRDSNEQYF. The DNA sequence is given as TGTGCCACCAGCAGAGATAGTAACGAGCAGTACTTC.